The 27 T cell receptor beta chains given below trace back to one sample, sequenced in a study of T cell responses to AZD1222 COVID-19 vaccine. Clones were read by immunoSEQ multiplex PCR, and TCRdb kept only the in-frame ones, dropping some. Of around 26,000 clones in the sample, just over 85% were seen once. Source: peripheral blood, taken 28 days after the second AZD1222 dose. These receptors originate from an adult who received the AZD1222 COVID-19 vaccine.

This clone was counted a few times. CDR3: CASTLLRGPLHF. For the CDR3, the DNA is TGTGCCAGCACCCTCCTCAGGGGGCCCCTCCACTTT. The V gene is TRBV28, the J gene TRBJ1-6; 7 nucleotides match TRBD1. CDR3 size: 12 residues. The germline gives CDR1 MDHEN, CDR2 SYDVKM. The ends lost 7 bases at V and 13 bases at J; junction bases unmatched: 7.

J is TRBJ1-1 and V is TRBV5-6, with D possibly matching TRBD1 (6 bases). Germline CDR1 reads SGHDT; CDR2 reads YYEEEE. V lost 4 bases, J lost 5 bases, and 12 bases lay in between. CDR3 length: 13 amino acids. CDR3 bases: TGTGCCAGCAGCCAAACAGGGATTACTGAAGCTTTCTTT. Its translation: CASSQTGITEAFF.

The chain has TRBV10-1 and TRBJ2-1; D may be TRBD2 (5 bases). The CDR3 has 11 residues. CDR1 is WNHNN, CDR2 SYGVQD, per germline (reference sequence). V gave up 6 bases and J gave up 9 bases, with 9 bases separating them. CDR3 in amino acids: CASSLGGEQFF. Here the CDR3 DNA reads TGCGCCAGCAGCCTCGGAGGTGAGCAGTTCTTC.

The rearrangement uses TRBV5-5 and TRBJ1-1, with D unclear. The germline V gene has CDR1 SGHKS and CDR2 YYEKEE (reference sequence). This CDR3 contains 15 residues. Trimming pared 4 bases from V and 6 bases from J, leaving 19 bases between. CDR3 region: CASSPEGREHSEAFF. The CDR3 DNA is TGTGCCAGCAGCCCCGAAGGACGAGAGCACTCTGAAGCTTTCTTT.

The chain combines TRBV5-1 with TRBJ2-5; D is possibly TRBD2 (6 bases). In germline, CDR1 is SGHRS, CDR2 YFSETQ. The CDR3 length is 14 residues. V gave up 4 bases and J gave up 1 base, with 11 bases separating them. The CDR3 DNA reads as TGCGCCAGCAGCCTCGATAGCGGCCAAGAGACCCAGTACTTC. Its translation: CASSLDSGQETQYF.

The rearrangement joins TRBV28 to TRBJ2-7; D unresolved. The CDR3 is 12 amino acids. The V gene lost 6 bases and the J gene lost 3 bases, with 9 bases spanning the gap. CDR1 and CDR2 from the germline V gene are MDHEN and SYDVKM. CDR3 loop: CASSQVIYEQYF. The CDR3 DNA reads TGTGCCAGCAGCCAGGTGATCTACGAGCAGTACTTC. Full variable domain (remainder filled in from reference TRBV28 and TRBJ2-7): DVKVTQSSRYLVKRTGEKVFLECVQDMDHENMFWYRQDPGLGLRLIYFSYDVKMKEKGDIPEGYSVSREKKERFSLILESASTNQTSMYLCASSQVIYEQYFGPGTRLTVT.

This sequence joins TRBV19 and TRBJ2-7, with 8 bases matching TRBD1. CDR1 and CDR2 from the germline V gene are LNHDA and SQIVND (reference sequence). The CDR3 covers 15 residues. Unmatched junction bases numbered 9, after V lost 6 bases and J lost 2 bases. The CDR3 region has the DNA TGTGCCAGTAGACCAGCCGGGACAGGAGCCTACGAGCAGTACTTC. This translates into CASRPAGTGAYEQYF.

This clone was counted a few times. CDR3 bases: TGTGCCATCAGTGACCGACGGGACTCCTACGAGCAGTACTTC. Translated: CAISDRRDSYEQYF. This chain uses TRBV10-3 with TRBJ2-7; tentative D call: TRBD2 (5 bases). This CDR3 region has 14 residues. CDR1 is ENHRY, CDR2 SYGVKD, per germline. V lost 3 bases and J lost 0, with 9 bases in between.

In this sample, this clone turned up a few times. The DNA for the CDR3 is TGTGCCAGCAGCACCCCACAGGGTAATCAGCCCCAGCATTTT. Protein sequence: CASSTPQGNQPQHF. V gene TRBV7-2 combines with J gene TRBJ1-5; TRBD1 is a possible D gene (6 bases). V dropped 5 bases and J dropped 4 bases, with 12 bases sitting between them. This CDR3 spans 14 amino acids. Germline lookup yields CDR1 SGHTA and CDR2 FQGNSA.

The chain employs TRBV7-2 and TRBJ2-7; 14 nucleotides line up with TRBD2. In germline, CDR1 is SGHTA, CDR2 FQGNSA. Unmatched junction bases numbered 7, after V lost 5 bases and J lost 7 bases. This CDR3 contains 15 residues. The CDR3 region is CASSPGLAGAGEQYF. The CDR3 DNA follows: TGTGCCAGCAGCCCGGGACTAGCGGGGGCCGGGGAGCAGTACTTC. Variable domain in full (rest from reference TRBV7-2 and TRBJ2-7): GAGVSQSPSNKVTEKGKDVELRCDPISGHTALYWYRQSLGQGLEFLIYFQGNSAPDKSGLPSDRFSAERTGGSVSTLTIQRTQQEDSAVYLCASSPGLAGAGEQYFGPGTRLTVT.

The chain couples TRBV9 to TRBJ1-4, with a weak D call TRBD1 (6 bases). Trimming removed 0 bases at V and 5 bases at J, with 20 bases between. This CDR3 comprises 18 residues. CDR1 and CDR2 (germline): SGDLS, YYNGEE. The CDR3 sequence: CASSVGGGSRTENEKLFF. DNA of the CDR3: TGTGCCAGCAGCGTAGGAGGAGGGAGTCGGACAGAAAATGAAAAACTGTTTTTT.

CDR3 nucleotide sequence: TGTGCCAGCAGCCCGAAGGTTGAAGCTTTCTTT. Protein sequence: CASSPKVEAFF. The genes are TRBV3-1 (or the pseudogene TRBV3-2) and TRBJ1-1, with D uncertain. The CDR3 has 11 amino acids. Germline V gene lookup returns CDR1 LGHDT and CDR2 YNNKEL (reference sequence). Trimming stripped 4 bases from V and 7 bases from J, with 7 bases between.

The chain carries TRBV6-1 and TRBJ1-4; 7 bases map to TRBD1. Per the germline V gene, CDR1 is MNHNS and CDR2 is SASEGT. This CDR3 contains 16 residues. The V gene end was trimmed by 4 bases and the J gene end by 7 bases; junction bases not matched to a gene: 12. In DNA, the CDR3 is TGTGCCAGCAGTGCCTTAGCGGTAGGGGGCACTGAAAAACTGTTTTTT. It translates to CASSALAVGGTEKLFF.

This chain uses TRBV7-8 with TRBJ2-7; 8 nucleotides agree with TRBD1. The CDR3 extends over 14 amino acids. J gave up 2 bases and V 5 bases, and 5 bases lay outside the gene matches. CDR1 and CDR2 (germline): SGHVS, FQNEAQ. CDR3 coding DNA: TGTGCCAGCAGCATAGGACAGGGACCCTACGAGCAGTACTTC. Its translation is CASSIGQGPYEQYF.

The V and J genes are TRBV14 and TRBJ2-1, with TRBD2 matching 8 bases. J lost 0 bases, V lost 0 bases, and 7 bases had no gene match. Germline V gene data show CDR1 as SGHDN and CDR2 as FVKESK. This CDR3 is built from 18 residues. As DNA, the CDR3 is TGTGCCAGCAGCCAAGATCGGGGGGGAAGGAGCTCCTACAATGAGCAGTTCTTC. It is translated as CASSQDRGGRSSYNEQFF. The full variable domain, rest sourced from reference TRBV14 and TRBJ2-1, is EAGVTQFPSHSVIEKGQTVTLRCDPISGHDNLYWYRRVMGKEIKFLLHFVKESKQDESGMPNNRFLAERTGGTYSTLKVQPAELEDSGVYFCASSQDRGGRSSYNEQFFGPGTRLTVL.

This chain links TRBV6-5 with TRBJ1-6; 8 positions agree with TRBD1. Germline V gives CDR1 MNHEY, CDR2 SVGAGI. V lost 4 bases to trimming and J lost 11 bases; unmatched junction nucleotides: 13. This CDR3 spans 16 amino acids. The CDR3 reads CASSSRQGASGTPLHF. The CDR3 DNA is TGTGCCAGCAGTTCGCGCCAGGGGGCGTCGGGTACACCCCTCCACTTT.

This chain joins TRBV28 and TRBJ1-3; D gene ambiguous. Trimming took off 5 bases at V and 2 bases at J, with 13 bases between the two ends. Germline V gene sequence: CDR1 MDHEN, CDR2 SYDVKM. CDR3 length equals 15 residues. CDR3 amino acids: CASSLGGPPGNTIYF. DNA of the CDR3: TGTGCCAGCAGTCTGGGAGGGCCCCCTGGAAACACCATATATTTT.

The chain recombines TRBV28 with TRBJ1-6, with TRBD1 matching over 9 bases. Germline V lookup: CDR1 MDHEN, CDR2 SYDVKM. V shed 2 bases and J 1 base; nucleotides not matched to a gene: 3. This CDR3 contains 17 residues. DNA for the CDR3: TGTGCCAGCAGTTTAGGGACAGGGAATTCCTATAATTCACCCCTCCACTTT. Translated, it gives CASSLGTGNSYNSPLHF.

The chain links TRBV6-5 to TRBJ1-2, with 8 bases matching TRBD1. The CDR3 has 13 amino acids. Germline V gene sequence: CDR1 MNHEY, CDR2 SVGAGI. After removal of 5 bases from V and 4 bases from J, the junction contained 3 bases not matched to a gene. CDR3 protein: CASSRTGSYGYTF. DNA of the CDR3: TGTGCCAGCAGTCGGACAGGGAGCTATGGCTACACCTTC.

V gene TRBV18 combines with J gene TRBJ1-2; D might be TRBD1 (5 bases). V dropped 1 base and J dropped 6 bases, with 15 bases sitting between them. This CDR3 has 15 amino acids. Germline V gene sequence: CDR1 KGHSH, CDR2 LQKENI. This CDR3 reads CASSPRGGELNGYTF. CDR3 bases: TGTGCCAGCTCACCACGTGGGGGGGAACTAAATGGCTACACCTTC.

This rearrangement joins TRBV27 to TRBJ2-1; the match to TRBD1 covers 7 bases. The ends lost 5 bases at V and 2 bases at J; junction bases unmatched: 3. The CDR3 sequence is 14 residues long. Germline V lookup: CDR1 MNHEY, CDR2 SMNVEV (reference sequence). The CDR3 DNA is TGTGCCAGCAGTAGACAGGGCCCCTACAATGAGCAGTTCTTC. It is translated as CASSRQGPYNEQFF.

The J gene is TRBJ2-2, the V gene TRBV23-1, with D possibly TRBD1 on 6 matching bases. TRBV23-1 falls under the ORF class, with uncertain function. This CDR3 has 15 residues. The germline V and J ends were trimmed by 9 bases and 6 bases, with 20 bases remaining between them. This CDR3 is CARRPGDTYPGELFF. The CDR3 nucleotides read TGCGCCAGGCGTCCCGGGGACACCTATCCCGGGGAGCTGTTTTTT.

This chain connects TRBV3-1 (or the pseudogene TRBV3-2) to TRBJ2-6; D is unresolved. This CDR3 has 18 amino acids. V gave up 0 bases and J gave up 0 bases, with 12 bases separating them. From germline, CDR1 is LGHDT and CDR2 YNNKEL (reference sequence). The CDR3 nucleotides are TGTGCCAGCAGCCAAGAATCTGGCAGCCTCTCTGGGGCCAACGTCCTGACTTTC. Protein: CASSQESGSLSGANVLTF.

This clone was seen a handful of times. CDR3 DNA sequence: TGTGCCAGCAGCCAAGACGCAGGGGCGACCCGCAATCAGCCCCAGCATTTT. It translates to CASSQDAGATRNQPQHF. The chain couples TRBV3-1 (or the pseudogene TRBV3-2) to TRBJ1-5; possibly TRBD1 for D (6 bases). The CDR3 totals 17 residues. The germline CDR1 and CDR2 sequences are LGHDT and YNNKEL (reference sequence). V lost 0 bases, J lost 2 bases, and 14 bases lay in between.

The DNA for the CDR3 is TGTGCCAGCAGTGTGGGGGATGGCTACACCTTC. Protein: CASSVGDGYTF. The V call is TRBV2, the J call TRBJ1-2; tentative D call: TRBD1 (5 bases). This CDR3 is built from 11 residues. Germline-derived CDR1 and CDR2 are SNHLY and FYNNEI. Trimming removed 4 bases from V and 6 bases from J, with 6 bases in between.

This chain links TRBV19 with TRBJ1-1; D is perhaps TRBD1 (6 bases). The germline V gene has CDR1 LNHDA and CDR2 SQIVND (reference sequence). CDR3 length equals 14 residues. V lost 4 bases, J lost 4 bases, and 13 bases lay in between. The CDR3 DNA reads TGTGCCAGTAGTAACAGGGAGGGGAGCACTGAAGCTTTCTTT. Translation: CASSNREGSTEAFF.

The V call is TRBV5-6, the J call TRBJ2-2; 7 bases agree with TRBD2. The germline CDR1 and CDR2 sequences are SGHDT and YYEEEE. This CDR3 has 16 residues. J was trimmed by 2 bases and V by 1 base; bases with no gene match: 5. The CDR3: CASSLYLAANTGELFF. The CDR3 DNA reads as TGTGCCAGCAGCTTGTATCTAGCGGCTAACACCGGGGAGCTGTTTTTT.